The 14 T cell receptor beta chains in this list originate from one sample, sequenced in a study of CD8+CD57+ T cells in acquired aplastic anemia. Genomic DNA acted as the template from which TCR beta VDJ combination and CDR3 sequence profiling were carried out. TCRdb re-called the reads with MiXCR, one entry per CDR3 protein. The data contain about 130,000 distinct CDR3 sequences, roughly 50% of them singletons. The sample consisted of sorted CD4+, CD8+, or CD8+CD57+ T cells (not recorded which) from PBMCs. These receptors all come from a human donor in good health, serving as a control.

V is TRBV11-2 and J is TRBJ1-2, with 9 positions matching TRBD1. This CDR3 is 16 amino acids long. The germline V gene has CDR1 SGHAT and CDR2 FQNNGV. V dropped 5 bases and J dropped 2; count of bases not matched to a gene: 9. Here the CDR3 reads CASSPNRGQGNYGYTF. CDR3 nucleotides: TGTGCCAGCAGCCCGAACCGGGGACAGGGAAACTATGGCTACACCTTC.

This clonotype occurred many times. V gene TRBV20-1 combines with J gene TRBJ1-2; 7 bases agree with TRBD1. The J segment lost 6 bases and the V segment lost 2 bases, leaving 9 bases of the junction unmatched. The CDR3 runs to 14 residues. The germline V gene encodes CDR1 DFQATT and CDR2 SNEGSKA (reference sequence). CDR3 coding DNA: TGCAGTGCTAGACGCGGGACAGCCCTTGATGGCTACACCTTC. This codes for CSARRGTALDGYTF.

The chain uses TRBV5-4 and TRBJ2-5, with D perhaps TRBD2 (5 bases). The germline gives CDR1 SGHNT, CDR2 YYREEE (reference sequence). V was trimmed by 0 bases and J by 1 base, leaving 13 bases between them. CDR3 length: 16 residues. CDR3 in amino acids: CASSLVPGISQETQYF. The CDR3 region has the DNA TGTGCCAGCAGCTTGGTGCCGGGAATCTCCCAAGAGACCCAGTACTTC.

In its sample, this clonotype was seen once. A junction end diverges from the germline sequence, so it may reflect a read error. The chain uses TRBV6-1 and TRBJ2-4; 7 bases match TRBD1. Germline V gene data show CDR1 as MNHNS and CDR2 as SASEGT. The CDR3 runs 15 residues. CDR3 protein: CTSSPGTEKKNIQYF. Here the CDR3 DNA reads TGTACCAGCAGTCCAGGGACAGAGAAAAAAAACATTCAATACTTC.

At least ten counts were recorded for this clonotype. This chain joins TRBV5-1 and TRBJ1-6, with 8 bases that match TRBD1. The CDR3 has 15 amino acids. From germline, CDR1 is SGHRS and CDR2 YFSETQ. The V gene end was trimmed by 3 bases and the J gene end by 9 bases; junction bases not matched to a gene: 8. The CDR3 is CASSSSGTGLSPLHF. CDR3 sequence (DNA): TGCGCCAGCAGCTCCTCCGGGACAGGACTTTCACCCCTCCACTTT.

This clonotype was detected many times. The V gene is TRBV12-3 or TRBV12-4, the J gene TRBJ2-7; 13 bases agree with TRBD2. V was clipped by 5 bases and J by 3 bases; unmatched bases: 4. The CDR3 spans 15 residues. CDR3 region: CASSATSGGDYEQYF. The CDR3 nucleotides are TGTGCCAGCAGTGCCACTAGCGGGGGGGACTACGAGCAGTACTTC.

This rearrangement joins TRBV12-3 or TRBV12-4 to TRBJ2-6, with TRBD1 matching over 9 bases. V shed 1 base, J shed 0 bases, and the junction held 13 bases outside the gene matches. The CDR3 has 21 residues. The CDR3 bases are TGTGCCAGCAGTTTAGATTTAACATGGGGACAGGGAAGCTCTGGGGCCAACGTCCTGACTTTC. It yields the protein CASSLDLTWGQGSSGANVLTF.

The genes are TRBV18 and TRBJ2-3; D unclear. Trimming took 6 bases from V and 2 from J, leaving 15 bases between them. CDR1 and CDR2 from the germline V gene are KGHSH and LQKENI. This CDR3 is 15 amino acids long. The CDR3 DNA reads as TGTGCCAGCTCTTTCTATGACCCGGACACAGATACGCAGTATTTT. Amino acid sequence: CASSFYDPDTDTQYF.

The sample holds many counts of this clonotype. For the CDR3, the DNA is TGTGCCAGCAGCCCCGGACAGGACAAAGAGACCCAGTACTTC. Protein: CASSPGQDKETQYF. The chain uses TRBV11-3 and TRBJ2-5; TRBD1 aligns across 7 bases. Germline V gene data show CDR1 as SGHNT and CDR2 as YENEEA. This CDR3 region has 14 residues. Trimming at V came to 5 bases and at J to 3 bases, leaving 6 bases not matched to a gene.

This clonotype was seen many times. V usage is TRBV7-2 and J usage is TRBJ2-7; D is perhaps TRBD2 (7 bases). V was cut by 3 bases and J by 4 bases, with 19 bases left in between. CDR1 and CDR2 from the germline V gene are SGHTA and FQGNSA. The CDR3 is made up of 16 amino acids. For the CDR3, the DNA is TGTGCCAGCAGCTTCTCGTTTGGGAGGGGGGGGTACGAGCAGTACTTC. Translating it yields CASSFSFGRGGYEQYF.

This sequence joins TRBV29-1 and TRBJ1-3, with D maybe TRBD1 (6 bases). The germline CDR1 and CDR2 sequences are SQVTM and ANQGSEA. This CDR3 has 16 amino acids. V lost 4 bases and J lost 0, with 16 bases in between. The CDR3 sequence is CSVALGQTSSGNTIYF. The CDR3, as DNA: TGCAGCGTTGCCCTTGGACAGACAAGCTCTGGAAACACCATATATTTT.

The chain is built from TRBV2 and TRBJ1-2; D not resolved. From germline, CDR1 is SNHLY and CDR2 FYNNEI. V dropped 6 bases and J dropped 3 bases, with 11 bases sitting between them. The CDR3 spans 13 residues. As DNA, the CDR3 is TGTGCCAGCAGCTTGGACCCGCACTATGGCTACACCTTC. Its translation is CASSLDPHYGYTF.

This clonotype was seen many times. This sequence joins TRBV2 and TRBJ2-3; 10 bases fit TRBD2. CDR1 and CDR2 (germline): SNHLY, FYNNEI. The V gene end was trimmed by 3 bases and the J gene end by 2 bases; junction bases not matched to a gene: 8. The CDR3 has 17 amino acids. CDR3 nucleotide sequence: TGTGCCAGCAGTGATCTAGCGGGGGCCTCTTACACAGATACGCAGTATTTT. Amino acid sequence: CASSDLAGASYTDTQYF.

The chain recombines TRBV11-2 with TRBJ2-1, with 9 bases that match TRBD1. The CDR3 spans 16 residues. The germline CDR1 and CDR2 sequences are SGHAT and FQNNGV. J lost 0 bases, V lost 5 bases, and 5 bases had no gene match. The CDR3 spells CASSPQGASSYNEQFF. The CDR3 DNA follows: TGTGCCAGCAGCCCACAGGGGGCGAGCTCCTACAATGAGCAGTTCTTC.